This T cell receptor beta chain was captured by sequencing in a study of blood T cell repertoires in COVID-19. Study as a whole: The United States, Italy and Spain supplied acute and convalescent COVID-19 samples. Sample material is recorded as cDNA or gDNA derived from T cells, B-cell-depleted T cells, or PBMCs.

Trimming cost V 6 bases and J 4 bases; bases outside gene matches: 9. Per the germline V gene, CDR1 is LGHNT and CDR2 is FRNRAP. The CDR3 spans 16 residues. How the authors handled the data: Scientists estimated how many nucleated cells there were by amplifying reference gene primers. TCRdb keeps only in-frame clones here, not all; method: immunoSEQ multiplex PCR. V and J calls and clone size are those listed in that table; D and trimming were worked out from the DNA. Of roughly 25,000 clones listed, roughly 90% were seen once; the top ten hold approximately 7.6%. This clone has just one count. The chain recombines TRBV12-5 with TRBJ1-1, with 12 bases matching TRBD1. The sample consisted of peripheral blood. This clonotype was obtained from a human donor in a cohort sampled during active COVID-19. The CDR3 DNA follows: TGTGCTAGTGGCCCTGGGACAGGGGGCTGGGGCACTGAAGCTTTCTTT. As protein: CASGPGTGGWGTEAFF.